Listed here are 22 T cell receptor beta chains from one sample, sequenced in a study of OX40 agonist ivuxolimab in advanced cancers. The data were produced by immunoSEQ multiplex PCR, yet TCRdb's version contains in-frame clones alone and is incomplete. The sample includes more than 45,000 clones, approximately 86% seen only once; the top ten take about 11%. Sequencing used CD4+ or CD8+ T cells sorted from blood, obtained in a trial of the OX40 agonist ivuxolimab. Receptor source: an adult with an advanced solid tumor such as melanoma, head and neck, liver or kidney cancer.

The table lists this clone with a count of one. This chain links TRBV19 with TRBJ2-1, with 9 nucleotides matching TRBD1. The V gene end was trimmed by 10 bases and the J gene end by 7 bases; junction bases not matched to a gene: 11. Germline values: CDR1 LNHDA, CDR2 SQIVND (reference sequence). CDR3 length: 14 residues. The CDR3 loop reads CATADRGYWNEQFF. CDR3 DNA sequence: TGTGCCACCGCGGACAGGGGTTATTGGAATGAGCAGTTCTTC.

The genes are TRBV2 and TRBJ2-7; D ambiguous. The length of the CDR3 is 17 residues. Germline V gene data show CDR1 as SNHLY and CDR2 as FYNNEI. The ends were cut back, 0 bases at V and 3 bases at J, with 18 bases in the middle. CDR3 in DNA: TGTGCCAGCAGTGAAGCCGGTACACGGCGCGCCAGCTACGAGCAGTACTTC. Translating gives CASSEAGTRRASYEQYF.

The CDR3 nucleotides are TGTGCCAGCAGCATTGACAGGGATATTCCAGAGACCCAGTACTTC. This encodes CASSIDRDIPETQYF. The gene calls are TRBV13 and TRBJ2-5; 7 nucleotides align to TRBD1. The CDR3 is made up of 15 amino acids. The trim removed 5 bases at V and 4 bases at J, leaving 10 bases unmatched. Germline V CDR1 and CDR2: PRHDT, FYEKMQ (reference sequence).

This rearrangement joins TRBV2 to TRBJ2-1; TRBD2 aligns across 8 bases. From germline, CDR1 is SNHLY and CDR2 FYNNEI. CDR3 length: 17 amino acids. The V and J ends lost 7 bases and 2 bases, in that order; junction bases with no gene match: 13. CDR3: CASIPWSGSWTYNEQFF. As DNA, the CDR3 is TGTGCCAGCATCCCATGGAGCGGGAGTTGGACCTACAATGAGCAGTTCTTC.

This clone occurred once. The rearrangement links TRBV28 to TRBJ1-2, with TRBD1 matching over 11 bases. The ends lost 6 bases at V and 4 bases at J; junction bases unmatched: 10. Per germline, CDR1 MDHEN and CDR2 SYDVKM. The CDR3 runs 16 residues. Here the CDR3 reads CASRIGTGGVSYGYTF. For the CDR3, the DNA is TGTGCCAGCAGGATTGGGACAGGGGGTGTTAGCTATGGCTACACCTTC.

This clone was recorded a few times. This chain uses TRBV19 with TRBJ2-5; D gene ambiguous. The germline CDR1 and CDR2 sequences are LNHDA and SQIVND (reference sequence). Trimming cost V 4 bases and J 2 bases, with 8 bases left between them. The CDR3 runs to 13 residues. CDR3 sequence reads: CASSTGRQETQYF. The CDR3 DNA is TGTGCCAGTAGTACAGGCCGTCAAGAGACCCAGTACTTC.

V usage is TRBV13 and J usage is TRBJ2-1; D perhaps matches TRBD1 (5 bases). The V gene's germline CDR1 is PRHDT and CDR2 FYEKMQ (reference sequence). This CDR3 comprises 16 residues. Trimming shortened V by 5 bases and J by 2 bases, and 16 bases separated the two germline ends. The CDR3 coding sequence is TGTGCCAGCAGCGGTGCCGATGTGGGGCCCTACAATGAGCAGTTCTTC. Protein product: CASSGADVGPYNEQFF. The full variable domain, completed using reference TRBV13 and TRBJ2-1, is AAGVIQSPRHLIKEKRETATLKCYPIPRHDTVYWYQQGPGQDPQFLISFYEKMQSDKGSIPDRFSAQQFSDYHSELNMSSLELGDSALYFCASSGADVGPYNEQFFGPGTRLTVL.

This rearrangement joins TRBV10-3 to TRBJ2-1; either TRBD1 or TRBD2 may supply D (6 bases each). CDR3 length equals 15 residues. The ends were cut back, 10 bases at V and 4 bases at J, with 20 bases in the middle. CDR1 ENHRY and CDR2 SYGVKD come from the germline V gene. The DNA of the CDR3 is TGTGCCACCGAAACAACGGGGGCCCTATACAATGAGCAGTTCTTC. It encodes CATETTGALYNEQFF.

CDR3 region: CASSPLKYYGYTF. DNA for the CDR3: TGTGCCAGCAGCCCGCTAAAGTACTATGGCTACACCTTC. V is TRBV7-8 and J is TRBJ1-2, with unresolved D. Germline V gene lookup returns CDR1 SGHVS and CDR2 FQNEAQ. This CDR3 is 13 amino acids long. V was trimmed by 5 bases and J by 3 bases, leaving 10 bases between them.

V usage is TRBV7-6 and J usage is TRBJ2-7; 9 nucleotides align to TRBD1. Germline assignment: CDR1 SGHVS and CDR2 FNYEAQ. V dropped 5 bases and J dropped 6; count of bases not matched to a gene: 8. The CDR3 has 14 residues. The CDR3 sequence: CASSTGTGPFEQYF. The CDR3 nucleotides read TGTGCCAGCAGCACCGGGACAGGGCCCTTCGAGCAGTACTTC.

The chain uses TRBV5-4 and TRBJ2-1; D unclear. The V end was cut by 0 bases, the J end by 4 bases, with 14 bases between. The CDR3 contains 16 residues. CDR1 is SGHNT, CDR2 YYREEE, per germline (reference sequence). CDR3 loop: CASSLEKELTYNEQFF. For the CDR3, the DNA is TGTGCCAGCAGCTTGGAGAAGGAATTAACGTACAATGAGCAGTTCTTC.

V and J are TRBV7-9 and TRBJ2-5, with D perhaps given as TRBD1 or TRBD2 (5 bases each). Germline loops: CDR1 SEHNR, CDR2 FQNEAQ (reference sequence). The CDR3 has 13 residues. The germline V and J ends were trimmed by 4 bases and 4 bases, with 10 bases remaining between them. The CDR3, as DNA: TGTGCCAGCAGCTGGGCAGGGAGAGAGACCCAGTACTTC. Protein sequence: CASSWAGRETQYF. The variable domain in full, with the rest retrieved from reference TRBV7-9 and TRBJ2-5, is DTGVSQNPRHKITKRGQNVTFRCDPISEHNRLYWYRQTLGQGPEFLTYFQNEAQLEKSRLLSDRFSAERPKGSFSTLEIQRTEQGDSAMYLCASSWAGRETQYFGPGTRLLVL.

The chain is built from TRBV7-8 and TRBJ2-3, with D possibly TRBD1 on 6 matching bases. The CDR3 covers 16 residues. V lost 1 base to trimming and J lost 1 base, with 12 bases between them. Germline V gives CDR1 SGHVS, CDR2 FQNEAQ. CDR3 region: CASSLGLGAGTDTQYF. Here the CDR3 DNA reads TGTGCCAGCAGCTTAGGGCTGGGGGCCGGCACAGATACGCAGTATTTT.

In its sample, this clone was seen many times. The CDR3 DNA reads as TGCGCCAGCAGCCCAAGGGACAGGGTGAACCCCCTTGGGGACAATGAGCAGTTCTTC. Translating gives CASSPRDRVNPLGDNEQFF. V gene TRBV4-1 combines with J gene TRBJ2-1, with 9 bases aligning to TRBD1. Trimming removed 4 bases from V and 5 bases from J; junction bases left unmatched: 18. The CDR3 extends over 19 amino acids. Germline CDR1 is MGHRA and CDR2 is YSYEKL.

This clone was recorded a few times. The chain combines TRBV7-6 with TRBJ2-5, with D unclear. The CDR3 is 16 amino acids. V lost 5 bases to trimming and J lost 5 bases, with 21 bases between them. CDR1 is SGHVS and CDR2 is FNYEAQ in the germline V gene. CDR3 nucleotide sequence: TGTGCCAGCAGCCCAAGAGAGTCGGGTTATGAGGAGACCCAGTACTTC. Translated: CASSPRESGYEETQYF.

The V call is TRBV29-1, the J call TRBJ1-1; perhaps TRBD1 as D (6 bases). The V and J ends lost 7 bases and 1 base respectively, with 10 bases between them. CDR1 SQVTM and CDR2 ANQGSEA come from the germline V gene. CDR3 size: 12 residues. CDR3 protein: CSAKTGNTEAFF. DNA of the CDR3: TGCAGCGCCAAGACAGGGAACACTGAAGCTTTCTTT.

The CDR3 DNA reads as TGCAGCGTTGAAGATCAACAGGCTAACTATGGCTACACCTTC. Protein sequence: CSVEDQQANYGYTF. V usage is TRBV29-1 and J usage is TRBJ1-2, with D possibly TRBD1 on 5 matching bases. V gave up 0 bases and J gave up 0 bases, with 8 bases separating them. The CDR3 is made up of 14 amino acids. The germline V gene has CDR1 SQVTM and CDR2 ANQGSEA.

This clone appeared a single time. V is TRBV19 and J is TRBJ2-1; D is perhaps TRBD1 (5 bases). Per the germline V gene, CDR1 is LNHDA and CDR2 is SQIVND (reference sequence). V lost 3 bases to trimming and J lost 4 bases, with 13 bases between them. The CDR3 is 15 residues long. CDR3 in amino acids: CASSISGYPYNEQFF. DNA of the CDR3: TGTGCCAGTAGTATCTCAGGGTACCCATACAATGAGCAGTTCTTC.

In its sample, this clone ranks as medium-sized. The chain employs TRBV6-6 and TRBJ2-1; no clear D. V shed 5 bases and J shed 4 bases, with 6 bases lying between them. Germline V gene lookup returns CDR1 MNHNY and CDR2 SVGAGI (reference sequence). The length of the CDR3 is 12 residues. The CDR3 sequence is CASSRPYNEQFF. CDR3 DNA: TGTGCCAGCAGTCGCCCTTACAATGAGCAGTTCTTC.

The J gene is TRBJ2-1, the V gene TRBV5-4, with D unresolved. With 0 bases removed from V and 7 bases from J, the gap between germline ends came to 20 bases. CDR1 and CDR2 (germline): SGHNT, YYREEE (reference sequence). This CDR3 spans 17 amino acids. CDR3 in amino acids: CASSLGTLGSLRNEQFF. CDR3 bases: TGTGCCAGCAGCTTGGGGACCCTAGGTTCCTTACGGAATGAGCAGTTCTTC.

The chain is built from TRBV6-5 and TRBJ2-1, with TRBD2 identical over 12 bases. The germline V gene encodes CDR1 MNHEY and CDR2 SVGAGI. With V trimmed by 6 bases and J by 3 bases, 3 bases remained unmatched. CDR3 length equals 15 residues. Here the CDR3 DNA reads TGTGCCAGCAGCCTACTAGCGGGGGGCTACAATGAGCAGTTCTTC. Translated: CASSLLAGGYNEQFF.

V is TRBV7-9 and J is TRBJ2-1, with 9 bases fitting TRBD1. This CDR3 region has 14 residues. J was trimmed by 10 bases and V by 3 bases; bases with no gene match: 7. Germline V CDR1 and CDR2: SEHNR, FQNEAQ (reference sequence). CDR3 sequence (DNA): TGTGCCAGCAGCTTGGGACAGGGAAACGGGGAGCAGTTCTTC. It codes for CASSLGQGNGEQFF.